The 30 T cell receptor beta chains presented below share a single source sample, sequenced in a study of blood T cell repertoires in COVID-19. Clones were sequenced by immunoSEQ multiplex PCR, and TCRdb holds only the in-frame ones, with some missing. Of 150,000 to 200,000 clones in the sample, around 85% were seen once. The sample taken for sequencing was peripheral blood. These receptor sequences come from a man aged 55 to 70 with acute or convalescent COVID-19.

This clone was recorded once. The CDR3 DNA reads TGCGCCAGCAGCTTGGGACAGGGGTACGCGGAGACCCAGTACTTC. It is translated as CASSLGQGYAETQYF. This chain links TRBV5-1 with TRBJ2-5; 8 bases are shared with TRBD1. CDR1 and CDR2 (germline): SGHRS, YFSETQ. CDR3 length: 15 amino acids. The trim removed 0 bases at V and 5 bases at J, leaving 6 bases unmatched.

V usage is TRBV10-1 and J usage is TRBJ2-7; 9 bases fit TRBD2. Trimming at V came to 6 bases and at J to 4 bases, leaving 10 bases not matched to a gene. The germline gives CDR1 WNHNN, CDR2 SYGVQD (reference sequence). The CDR3 is 15 amino acids. The CDR3 spells CASSGGLAGNYEQYF. CDR3 DNA sequence: TGCGCCAGCAGCGGGGGGCTAGCGGGGAATTACGAGCAGTACTTC.

The rearrangement links TRBV2 to TRBJ2-5; 7 nucleotides line up with TRBD1. The V gene end was trimmed by 8 bases and the J gene end by 0 bases; junction bases not matched to a gene: 6. Germline V CDR1 and CDR2: SNHLY, FYNNEI. The CDR3 extends over 14 amino acids. The CDR3 spells CASSDRAYQETQYF. The DNA for the CDR3 is TGTGCCAGCTCAGACAGGGCCTACCAAGAGACCCAGTACTTC.

Regarding this clone: Other DNA sequences within the sample encode an identical CDR3. CDR3 bases: TGCGCCAGCAGCCCCGGAGGCAACTATGGCTACACCTTC. Translated: CASSPGGNYGYTF. The chain couples TRBV5-1 to TRBJ1-2; D remains ambiguous. The length of the CDR3 is 13 residues. Germline V gene data show CDR1 as SGHRS and CDR2 as YFSETQ. The V end lost 4 bases, the J end lost 2 bases, and 9 bases lay between the germline ends.

J is TRBJ2-1 and V is TRBV7-3, with 9 bases that match TRBD2. CDR1 and CDR2 (germline): SGHTA, FQGTGA. With 4 bases clipped from V and 9 bases from J, the junction kept 10 bases outside the gene matches. The length of the CDR3 is 15 residues. The CDR3: CASSSRPREGGEQFF. The CDR3 DNA sequence: TGTGCCAGCAGCTCCAGACCGCGGGAGGGCGGTGAGCAGTTCTTC.

This clone was observed once. The chain carries TRBV9 and TRBJ2-1, with 9 nucleotides matching TRBD1. The CDR3 covers 14 residues. Germline-derived CDR1 and CDR2 are SGDLS and YYNGEE. The trim removed 3 bases at V and 7 bases at J, leaving 5 bases unmatched. The CDR3 nucleotides read TGTGCCAGCAGCGCCGGGACAGGGAAAAATGAGCAGTTCTTC. Amino acids: CASSAGTGKNEQFF.

This chain's CDR3 is CASSWGQLNYGYTF. The CDR3 DNA sequence: TGTGCCAGCAGTTGGGGACAGCTTAACTATGGCTACACCTTC. The rearrangement joins TRBV27 to TRBJ1-2; 7 bases are a match to TRBD1. Trimming cost V 4 bases and J 1 base; bases outside gene matches: 3. The CDR3 sequence is 14 residues long. Per germline, CDR1 MNHEY and CDR2 SMNVEV (reference sequence).

CDR3 nucleotides: TGCGCCAGCAGCTCGGGACTAGCGGCCGCCTACGAGCAGTACTTC. It codes for CASSSGLAAAYEQYF. V usage is TRBV5-1 and J usage is TRBJ2-7, with 11 bases that match TRBD2. Germline V CDR1 and CDR2: SGHRS, YFSETQ. This CDR3 spans 15 amino acids. V gave up 3 bases and J gave up 2 bases; unmatched junction bases: 4.

This clone has only a few counts. V usage is TRBV5-1 and J usage is TRBJ1-6, with TRBD1 matching over 8 bases. The CDR3 is 14 residues long. J gave up 10 bases and V 4 bases, and 7 bases lay outside the gene matches. Germline CDR1 and CDR2: SGHRS and YFSETQ. CDR3 DNA sequence: TGCGCCAGCAGCAGGGCAGGGGGCCGGTCACCCCTCCACTTT. It codes for CASSRAGGRSPLHF.

The rearrangement links TRBV9 to TRBJ1-5, with TRBD1 as a possible D gene (6 bases). This CDR3 contains 15 residues. In germline, CDR1 is SGDLS, CDR2 YYNGEE. V was clipped by 4 bases and J by 5 bases, with 16 bases between them. In DNA form, the CDR3 reads TGTGCCAGCAGCATCTCAGGGGCCGCTGATCAGCCCCAGCATTTT. Translating it yields CASSISGAADQPQHF.

This clone was observed a single time. The chain recombines TRBV4-2 with TRBJ1-3; maybe TRBD1 (5 bases). This CDR3 contains 17 residues. V was cut by 0 bases and J by 1 base, with 13 bases left in between. From germline, CDR1 is LGHNA and CDR2 YNFKEQ. CDR3 sequence: CASSQEPTEISGNTIYF. The CDR3 DNA is TGTGCCAGCAGCCAAGAGCCGACAGAGATATCTGGAAACACCATATATTTT.

J is TRBJ1-2 and V is TRBV14; D may be TRBD1 (6 bases). Germline values: CDR1 SGHDN, CDR2 FVKESK. V was clipped by 1 base and J by 7 bases, with 13 bases between them. The CDR3 length is 14 residues. Here the CDR3 reads CASSQGRGEGGYTF. Written as DNA, the CDR3 is TGTGCCAGCAGCCAAGGCAGGGGAGAGGGTGGCTACACCTTC.

The chain joins TRBV19 to TRBJ2-3; D perhaps matches TRBD2 (6 bases). The germline gives CDR1 LNHDA, CDR2 SQIVND (reference sequence). This CDR3 region has 15 residues. Deletions cut 3 bases from V and 0 bases from J, with 10 bases between. The CDR3 loop reads CASSMGGTSTDTQYF. The CDR3 DNA is TGTGCCAGTAGTATGGGCGGGACTAGCACAGATACGCAGTATTTT.

This chain joins TRBV19 and TRBJ2-2; 11 bases align to TRBD1. CDR1 is LNHDA, CDR2 SQIVND, per germline (reference sequence). The CDR3 covers 15 residues. Losses at the gene ends were 4 bases for V and 8 bases for J; bases not matched to a gene: 6. The CDR3, as DNA: TGTGCCAGTAGTACCGGACAGGGGGCACGTGGGGAGCTGTTTTTT. This sequence encodes CASSTGQGARGELFF. Combining the CDR3 with reference TRBV19 and TRBJ2-2 gives the whole variable domain DGGITQSPKYLFRKEGQNVTLSCEQNLNHDAMYWYRQDPGQGLRLIYYSQIVNDFQKGDIAEGYSVSREKKESFPLTVTSAQKNPTAFYLCASSTGQGARGELFFGEGSRLTVL.

The chain carries TRBV5-1 and TRBJ1-1, with D maybe TRBD1 (5 bases). The V end was cut by 5 bases, the J end by 3 bases, with 11 bases between. CDR1 SGHRS and CDR2 YFSETQ come from the germline V gene. The CDR3 totals 13 residues. In DNA form, the CDR3 reads TGCGCCAGCAGACAGGAGTGGGACACTGAAGCTTTCTTT. Translated, it gives CASRQEWDTEAFF.

The chain recombines TRBV25-1 with TRBJ1-5; 10 bases match TRBD1. CDR3 length equals 13 residues. J lost 9 bases, V lost 8 bases, and 7 bases had no gene match. CDR1 and CDR2 from the germline V gene are MGHDK and SYGVNS. The DNA for the CDR3 is TGTGCCAGCGGGGACAGGGGAGGTGGGCCCCAGCATTTT. The encoded protein is CASGDRGGGPQHF. Looking up the rest from reference TRBV25-1 and TRBJ1-5 gives the full variable domain: EADIYQTPRYLVIGTGKKITLECSQTMGHDKMYWYQQDPGMELHLIHYSYGVNSTEKGDLSSESTVSRIRTEHFPLTLESARPSHTSQYLCASGDRGGGPQHFGDGTRLSIL.

CDR3 sequence: CATSRRGQGTPFF. CDR3 nucleotide sequence: TGTGCCACCAGCAGACGGGGACAGGGGACGCCCTTTTTT. The chain joins TRBV15 to TRBJ1-4; 10 bases map to TRBD1. Trimming at V came to 2 bases and at J to 17 bases, leaving 8 bases not matched to a gene. This CDR3 region has 13 residues. Germline lookup yields CDR1 LNHNV and CDR2 YYDKDF (reference sequence).

This clone was observed once. The V and J genes are TRBV18 and TRBJ2-1; 13 bases map to TRBD2. Germline V gene sequence: CDR1 KGHSH, CDR2 LQKENI. V lost 4 bases to trimming and J lost 3 bases; unmatched junction nucleotides: 3. The CDR3 totals 16 residues. DNA for the CDR3: TGTGCCAGCTCACAAAGACTAGCGGGAGGCTACAATGAGCAGTTCTTC. It is translated as CASSQRLAGGYNEQFF.

The table lists this clone with a count of one. This chain connects TRBV28 to TRBJ1-1; 7 nucleotides match TRBD1. V lost 3 bases, J lost 5 bases, and 12 bases stayed unmatched. The CDR3 contains 16 residues. From germline, CDR1 is MDHEN and CDR2 SYDVKM. The CDR3: CASSFLSGTAGTEAFF. The CDR3, as DNA: TGTGCCAGCAGTTTCCTCTCCGGGACAGCGGGTACTGAAGCTTTCTTT.

CDR3 in amino acids: CSVVGDILYGYTF. CDR3 nucleotide sequence: TGCAGCGTTGTAGGGGATATCCTCTATGGCTACACCTTC. V and J are TRBV29-1 and TRBJ1-2, with D perhaps TRBD1 (5 bases). CDR1 is SQVTM, CDR2 ANQGSEA, per germline. Trimming stripped 4 bases from V and 4 bases from J, with 13 bases between. The CDR3 spans 13 residues.

The chain recombines TRBV11-2 with TRBJ1-3; the match to TRBD1 covers 8 bases. CDR1 is SGHAT, CDR2 FQNNGV, per germline. V trimming: 2 bases; J trimming: 2 bases; junction bases outside the gene matches: 2. The CDR3 consists of 15 residues. CDR3 region: CASSLQGATGNTIYF. The CDR3 nucleotides are TGTGCCAGCAGCTTACAGGGGGCGACTGGAAACACCATATATTTT.

The chain carries TRBV2 and TRBJ1-2; 10 nucleotides align to TRBD1. V shed 6 bases, J shed 7 bases, and the junction held 8 bases outside the gene matches. Germline V lookup: CDR1 SNHLY, CDR2 FYNNEI. The CDR3 runs to 14 residues. DNA for the CDR3: TGTGCCAGCAGCGACAGGGGGCTAGGTGCTGGCTACACCTTC. As protein: CASSDRGLGAGYTF.

The chain employs TRBV15 and TRBJ2-7; TRBD2 might be the D (6 bases). V was clipped by 8 bases and J by 0 bases, with 14 bases between them. The V gene's germline CDR1 is LNHNV and CDR2 YYDKDF (reference sequence). The CDR3 sequence is 14 residues long. The CDR3 DNA reads TGTGCCACCTCCCCAGGGCGGGACTCCTACGAGCAGTACTTC. Translated, it gives CATSPGRDSYEQYF. The variable domain in full, with the rest retrieved from reference TRBV15 and TRBJ2-7, is DAMVIQNPRYQVTQFGKPVTLSCSQTLNHNVMYWYQQKSSQAPKLLFHYYDKDFNNEADTPDNFQSRRPNTSFCFLDIRSPGLGDTAMYLCATSPGRDSYEQYFGPGTRLTVT.

The gene calls are TRBV10-3 and TRBJ2-6; 9 bases match TRBD1. Germline V gene sequence: CDR1 ENHRY, CDR2 SYGVKD. CDR3 length: 16 amino acids. After removal of 6 bases from V and 4 bases from J, the junction contained 7 bases not matched to a gene. For the CDR3, the DNA is TGTGCCATCAGGTCCGGGACAGGGCTCGGGGCCAACGTCCTGACTTTC. Protein: CAIRSGTGLGANVLTF.

V is TRBV5-4 and J is TRBJ1-2, with D maybe TRBD1 (6 bases). This CDR3 is 12 amino acids long. Germline V CDR1 and CDR2: SGHNT, YYREEE (reference sequence). Between the trimmed V and J ends, which lost 4 bases and 7 bases, there was a span of 11 bases. The chain's CDR3 is CASSTWTVGYTF. The CDR3 DNA sequence: TGTGCCAGCAGCACCTGGACAGTTGGCTACACCTTC.

This clone came up a few times. The chain couples TRBV19 to TRBJ1-5; D gene ambiguous. The V gene's germline CDR1 is LNHDA and CDR2 SQIVND (reference sequence). The CDR3 contains 16 residues. The ends were cut back, 1 base at V and 5 bases at J, with 15 bases in the middle. This CDR3 reads CASSIGPPREHQPQHF. DNA of the CDR3: TGTGCCAGTAGTATAGGTCCTCCCCGGGAGCATCAGCCCCAGCATTTT.

This clone turned up a few times. The chain carries TRBV5-1 and TRBJ2-1; D might be TRBD2 (5 bases). Germline lookup yields CDR1 SGHRS and CDR2 YFSETQ. The V end lost 1 base, the J end lost 1 base, and 12 bases lay between the germline ends. The CDR3 is 16 amino acids. The CDR3 sequence is CASSLLGSGSYNEQFF. For the CDR3, the DNA is TGCGCCAGCAGCTTGCTCGGCAGCGGTTCCTACAATGAGCAGTTCTTC.

The rearrangement joins TRBV5-1 to TRBJ2-7, with D possibly being TRBD1 (6 bases). The V end lost 4 bases, the J end lost 3 bases, and 17 bases lay between the germline ends. Germline CDR1 reads SGHRS; CDR2 reads YFSETQ. The CDR3 sequence is 15 residues long. CDR3 in DNA: TGCGCCAGCAGCACCGGACAGATTGCGGTCTACGAGCAGTACTTC. Amino acids: CASSTGQIAVYEQYF.

The CDR3 loop reads CASRQGSSPLHF. The CDR3, as DNA: TGTGCCAGCAGACAGGGGAGTTCACCCCTCCACTTT. V gene TRBV6-5 combines with J gene TRBJ1-6; 7 bases map to TRBD1. Germline loops: CDR1 MNHEY, CDR2 SVGAGI. V gave up 6 bases and J gave up 9 bases; unmatched junction bases: 2. The CDR3 covers 12 residues.

The rearrangement joins TRBV28 to TRBJ2-3, with TRBD1 identical over 8 bases. Germline assignment: CDR1 MDHEN and CDR2 SYDVKM. The CDR3 loop spans 15 amino acids. With 6 bases clipped from V and 5 bases from J, the junction kept 10 bases outside the gene matches. CDR3 bases: TGTGCCAGCAGCCCTGGGGGACAGGAGTTAGATACGCAGTATTTT. Protein: CASSPGGQELDTQYF.